What follows describes a single TCR beta chain. CDR1 and CDR2 (germline): SEHNR, FQNEAQ (reference sequence). CDR3 length: 12 residues. Trimming took off 2 bases at V and 4 bases at J, with 5 bases between the two ends. This table comes from immunoSEQ multiplex PCR, and its TCRdb copy is limited to in-frame clones, with some not included. The table has about 75,000 clones, roughly 85% seen once; the top ten hold under 20%. The data belong to a study of OX40 agonist ivuxolimab in advanced cancers. Across the whole study: Prior checkpoint blockade (anti-PD-1, anti-PD-L1 or anti-CTLA-4) was permitted; 35% to 50% had it.

The origin of this receptor is an adult with an advanced solid tumor such as melanoma, head and neck, liver or kidney cancer. The V gene is TRBV7-9, the J gene TRBJ1-2, with D uncertain. Sequencing was performed on CD4+ or CD8+ T cells sorted from blood, taken in a trial of the OX40 agonist ivuxolimab. CDR3 sequence: CASSLSIYGYTF. DNA for the CDR3: TGTGCCAGCAGCTTATCTATCTATGGCTACACCTTC.